The clone carrying this TCR beta chain was detected only once. Its specificity is unknown. The sample comes from a study of cytomegalovirus exposure and HLA in healthy donors. Study results and caveats: For most TCR sequences rarity was the rule, although some public TCRs occurred in many donors. Three CMV-associated chains proved CMV antigen-specific in vitro. With high specificity and sensitivity, the classifier reportedly diagnosed cytomegalovirus status.

The germline V gene has CDR1 LNHNV and CDR2 YYDKDF (reference sequence). Between the trimmed V and J ends, which lost 0 bases and 3 bases, there was a span of 15 bases. This CDR3 region has 16 residues. The protocol was immunoSEQ multiplex PCR, while the TCRdb copy is restricted to in-frame clones and leaves out a portion. The data show 260,000 or so clones, roughly 90% seen once. The sample was PBMCs. This TCR was recovered from a woman younger than 30 in good health and CMV-seronegative. The rearrangement joins TRBV15 to TRBJ2-7, with a weak D call TRBD2 (5 bases). The CDR3 nucleotides read TGTGCCACCAGCAGAGATCTGGGGTCGGGGAGCTACGAGCAGTACTTC. Translation gives CATSRDLGSGSYEQYF. The variable domain in full, completed from reference TRBV15 and TRBJ2-7, reads DAMVIQNPRYQVTQFGKPVTLSCSQTLNHNVMYWYQQKSSQAPKLLFHYYDKDFNNEADTPDNFQSRRPNTSFCFLDIRSPGLGDTAMYLCATSRDLGSGSYEQYFGPGTRLTVT.